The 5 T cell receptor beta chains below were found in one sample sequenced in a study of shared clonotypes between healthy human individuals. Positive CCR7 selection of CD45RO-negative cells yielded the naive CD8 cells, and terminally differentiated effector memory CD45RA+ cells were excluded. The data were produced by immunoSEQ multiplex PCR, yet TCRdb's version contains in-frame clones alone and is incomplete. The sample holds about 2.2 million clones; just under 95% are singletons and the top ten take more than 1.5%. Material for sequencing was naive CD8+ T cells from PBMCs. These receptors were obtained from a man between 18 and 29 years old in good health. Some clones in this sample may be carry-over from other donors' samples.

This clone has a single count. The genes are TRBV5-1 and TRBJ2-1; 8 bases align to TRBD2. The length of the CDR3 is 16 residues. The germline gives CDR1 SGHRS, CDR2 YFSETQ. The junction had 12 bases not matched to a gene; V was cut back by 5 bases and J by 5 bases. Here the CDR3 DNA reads TGCGCCAGCAGAACCGAACCGGGACTAGGAGACAATGAGCAGTTCTTC. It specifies CASRTEPGLGDNEQFF.

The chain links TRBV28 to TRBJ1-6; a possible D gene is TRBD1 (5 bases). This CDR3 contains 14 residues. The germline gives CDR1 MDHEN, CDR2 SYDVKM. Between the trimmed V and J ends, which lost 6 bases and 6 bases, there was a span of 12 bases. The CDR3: CASRTWGTNSPLHF. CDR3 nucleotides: TGTGCCAGCAGGACCTGGGGGACTAATTCACCCCTCCACTTT.

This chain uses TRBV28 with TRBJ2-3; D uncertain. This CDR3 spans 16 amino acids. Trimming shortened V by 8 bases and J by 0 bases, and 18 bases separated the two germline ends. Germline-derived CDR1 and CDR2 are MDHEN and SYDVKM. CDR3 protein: CASQIHPGPSTDTQYF. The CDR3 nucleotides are TGTGCCAGCCAAATTCATCCGGGCCCTAGCACAGATACGCAGTATTTT.

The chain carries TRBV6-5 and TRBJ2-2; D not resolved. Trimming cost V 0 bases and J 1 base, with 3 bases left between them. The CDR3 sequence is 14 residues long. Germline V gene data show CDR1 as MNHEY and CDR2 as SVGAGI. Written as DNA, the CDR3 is TGTGCCAGCAGTTACTCCCGGAACACCGGGGAGCTGTTTTTT. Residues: CASSYSRNTGELFF.

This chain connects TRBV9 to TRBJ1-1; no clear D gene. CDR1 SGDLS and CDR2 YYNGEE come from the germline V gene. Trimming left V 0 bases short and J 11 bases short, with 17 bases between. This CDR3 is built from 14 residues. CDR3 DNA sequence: TGTGCCAGCAGCGTAGCGGTCGCTGGATCAATGGCTTTCTTT. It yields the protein CASSVAVAGSMAFF.